This TCR beta chain was sequenced during a study of cytomegalovirus exposure and HLA in healthy donors. About the research overall: Prior work identified some 120 million unique TCR beta sequences in 150 million to 200 million T cells.

The CDR3 has 14 residues. Germline trimming cut 5 bases from V and 5 bases from J; bases unmatched to any gene: 8. CDR1 and CDR2 (germline): MDHEN, SYDVKM. Note on this clone: The antigen remains undetermined.

Study-wide findings and caveats: Later genetic work tied a missense DCLRE1C variant to beta-chain V and J trimming.

60 Vbeta and 13 Jbeta primers were used in PCR. Assay used: immunoSEQ multiplex PCR; TCRdb lists only in-frame clones, some missing. Among some 180,000 clones, more than 65% were seen once, and the ten largest hold about 3%. The chain combines TRBV28 with TRBJ1-1, with 7 bases that match TRBD1. The receptor was derived from a female donor in good health and CMV-seronegative. Sequencing was performed on PBMCs. The CDR3 sequence: CASSPRGQGTEAFF. CDR3 sequence (DNA): TGTGCCAGCAGTCCGAGGGGGCAGGGAACTGAAGCTTTCTTT.